The TCR beta chain described here comes from a study of blood T cells in healthy people across ages. A second about 6 to 12 cycle PCR used barcoded and J-beta primers. TCRdb re-called the 5' RACE reads with MiXCR, one entry per CDR3 protein. The sample shows about a million distinct CDR3 sequences, about 44% of them seen only once. This clonotype occurred a few times. Sequenced material: blood. This clonotype was sampled from a man aged 30 to 45 in good health.

The CDR3 loop is CATECLYF. In DNA, the CDR3 is TGTGCCACCGAGTGTCTGTACTTC. The gene calls are TRBV24-1 and TRBJ2-4; D call uncertain. CDR3 length: 8 amino acids. Trimming left V 9 bases short and J 15 bases short, with 8 bases between. Germline V CDR1 and CDR2: KGHDR, SFDVKD.